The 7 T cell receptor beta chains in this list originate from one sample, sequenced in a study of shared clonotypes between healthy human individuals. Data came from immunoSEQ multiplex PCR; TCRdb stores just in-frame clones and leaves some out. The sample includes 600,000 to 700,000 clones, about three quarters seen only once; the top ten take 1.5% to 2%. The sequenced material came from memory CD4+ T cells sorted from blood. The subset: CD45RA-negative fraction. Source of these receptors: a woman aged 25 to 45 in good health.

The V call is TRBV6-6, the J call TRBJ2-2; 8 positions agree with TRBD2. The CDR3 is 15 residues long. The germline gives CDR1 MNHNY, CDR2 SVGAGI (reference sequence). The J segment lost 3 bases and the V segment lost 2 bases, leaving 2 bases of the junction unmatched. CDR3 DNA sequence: TGTGCCAGCAGTTACACCGGGAGGGACACCGGGGAGCTGTTTTTT. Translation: CASSYTGRDTGELFF.

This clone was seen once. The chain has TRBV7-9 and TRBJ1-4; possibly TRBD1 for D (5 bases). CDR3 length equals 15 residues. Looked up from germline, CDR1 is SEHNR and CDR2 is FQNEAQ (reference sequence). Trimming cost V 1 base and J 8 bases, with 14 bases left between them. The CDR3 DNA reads TGTGCCAGCAGCTTAGACCGGGAAGGGGTCGAAAAACTGTTTTTT. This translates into CASSLDREGVEKLFF.

CDR3 sequence: CASSVLPGQTQETQYF. The CDR3 DNA reads TGTGCCAGCAGTGTCCTACCGGGACAGACGCAAGAGACCCAGTACTTC. The gene calls are TRBV6-4 and TRBJ2-5; 7 nucleotides align to TRBD1. This CDR3 has 16 amino acids. The germline gives CDR1 MRHNA, CDR2 SNTAGT. Germline trimming cut 4 bases from V and 2 bases from J; bases unmatched to any gene: 10.

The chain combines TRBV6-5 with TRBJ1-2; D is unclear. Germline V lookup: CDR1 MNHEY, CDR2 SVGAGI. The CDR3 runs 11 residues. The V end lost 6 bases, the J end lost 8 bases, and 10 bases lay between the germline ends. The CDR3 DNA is TGTGCCAGCAGAGAGGGTCCGGGCTACACCTTC. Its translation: CASREGPGYTF.

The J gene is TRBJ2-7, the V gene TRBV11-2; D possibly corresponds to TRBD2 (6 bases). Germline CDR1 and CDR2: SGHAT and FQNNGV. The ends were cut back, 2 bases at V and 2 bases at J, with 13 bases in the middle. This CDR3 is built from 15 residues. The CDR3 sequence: CASSLRAGTTYEQYF. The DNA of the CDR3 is TGTGCCAGCAGCTTACGAGCGGGCACTACCTACGAGCAGTACTTC.

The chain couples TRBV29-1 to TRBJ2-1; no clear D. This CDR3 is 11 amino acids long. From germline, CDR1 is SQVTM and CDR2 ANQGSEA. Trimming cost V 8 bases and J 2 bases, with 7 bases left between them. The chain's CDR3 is CSPWTYNEQFF. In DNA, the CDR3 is TGCAGCCCCTGGACCTACAATGAGCAGTTCTTC.

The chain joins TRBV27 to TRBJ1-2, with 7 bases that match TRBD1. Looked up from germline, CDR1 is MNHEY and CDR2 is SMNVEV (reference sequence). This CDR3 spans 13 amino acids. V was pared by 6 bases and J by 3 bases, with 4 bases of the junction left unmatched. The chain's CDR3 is CASSSDRDYGYTF. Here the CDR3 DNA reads TGTGCCAGCAGCTCCGACAGGGACTATGGCTACACCTTC.